The subject of this entry is one T cell receptor beta chain. This sample stems from a study of blood T cell repertoires in COVID-19. Turning to the study itself: Some COVID-19 samples were acute and others convalescent; all came from the United States, Italy and Spain. From T cells, B-cell-depleted T cells, or PBMCs came the material, which was cDNA or gDNA.

In the authors' methods: From reference gene primer amplification, estimates of nucleated cell counts were derived. Sequencing was performed with immunoSEQ multiplex PCR; in TCRdb, only in-frame clones are kept and a portion is missing. The V and J calls and clone size were taken over from that table, and D and trimming were inferred from the DNA. The table lists about 46,000 clones, 70% to 90% of them singletons. Germline-derived CDR1 and CDR2 are SGHAT and FQNNGV. CDR3 length equals 14 residues. V trimming: 3 bases; J trimming: 0 bases; junction bases outside the gene matches: 2. The chain is built from TRBV11-2 and TRBJ2-7, with TRBD1 matching 7 bases. This sequence was found in a human donor in a cohort sampled during active COVID-19. The donor label of this sample is uncertain. The sequencing input was peripheral blood. This CDR3 is CASSFDRVSYEQYF. DNA of the CDR3: TGTGCCAGCAGCTTTGACAGGGTCTCCTACGAGCAGTACTTC.